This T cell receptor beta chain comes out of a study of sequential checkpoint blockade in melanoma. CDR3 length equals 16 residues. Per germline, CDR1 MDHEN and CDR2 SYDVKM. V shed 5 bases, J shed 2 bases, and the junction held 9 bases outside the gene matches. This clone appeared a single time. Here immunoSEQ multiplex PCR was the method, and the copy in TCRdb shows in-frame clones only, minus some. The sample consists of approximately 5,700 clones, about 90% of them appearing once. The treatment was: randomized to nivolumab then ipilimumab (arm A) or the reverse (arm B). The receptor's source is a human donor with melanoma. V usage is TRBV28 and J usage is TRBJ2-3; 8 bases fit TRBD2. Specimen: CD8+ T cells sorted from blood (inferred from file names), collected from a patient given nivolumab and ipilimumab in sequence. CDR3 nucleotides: TGTGCCAGCAGTAACTCCGGGACTAGAAACACAGATACGCAGTATTTT. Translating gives CASSNSGTRNTDTQYF.